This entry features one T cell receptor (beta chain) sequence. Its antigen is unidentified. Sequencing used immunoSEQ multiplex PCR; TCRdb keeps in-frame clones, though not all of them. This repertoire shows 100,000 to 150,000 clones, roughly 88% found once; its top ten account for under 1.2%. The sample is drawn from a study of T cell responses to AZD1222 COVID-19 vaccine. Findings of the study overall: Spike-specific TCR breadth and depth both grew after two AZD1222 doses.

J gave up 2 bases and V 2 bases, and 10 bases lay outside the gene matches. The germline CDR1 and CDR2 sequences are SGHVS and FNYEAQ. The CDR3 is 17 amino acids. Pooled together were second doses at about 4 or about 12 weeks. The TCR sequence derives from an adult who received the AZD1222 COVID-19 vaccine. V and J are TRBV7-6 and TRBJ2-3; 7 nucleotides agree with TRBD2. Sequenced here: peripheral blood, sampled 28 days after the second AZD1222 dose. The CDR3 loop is CASSLRSSGEYTDTQYF. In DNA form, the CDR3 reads TGTGCCAGCAGCTTAAGGTCTAGCGGAGAGTACACAGATACGCAGTATTTT.